These 29 T cell receptor beta chains were sequenced from one sample in a study of shared clonotypes between healthy human individuals. The assay was immunoSEQ multiplex PCR, and TCRdb's table has in-frame clones only and misses some. Among millions of clones listed, 85% to 95% were seen once. Only CD45RO-negative cells positively selected for CCR7 counted as naive CD8 cells, so terminally differentiated effector memory CD45RA+ cells were excluded. The specimen sequenced was naive CD8+ T cells sorted from blood. The receptors come from a man younger than 35 in good health.

This chain links TRBV7-6 with TRBJ2-4; TRBD2 agrees at 7 bases. The germline V gene has CDR1 SGHVS and CDR2 FNYEAQ. Unmatched junction bases numbered 17, after V lost 6 bases and J lost 0 bases. CDR3 length: 19 residues. CDR3 DNA sequence: TGTGCCAGCAGTCCTATCCCACCTAGCGGAGACCTAGCCAAAAACATTCAGTACTTC. Protein product: CASSPIPPSGDLAKNIQYF.

The CDR3 DNA reads as TGTGCCAGCAGCCAAGATTTGGCGGGGCTCGGCTATGGCTACACCTTC. Its translation: CASSQDLAGLGYGYTF. The rearrangement uses TRBV4-2 and TRBJ1-2; the D gene is possibly TRBD1 (5 bases). The CDR3 covers 16 residues. The V and J ends lost 0 bases and 4 bases respectively, with 15 bases between them. CDR1 and CDR2 (germline): LGHNA, YNFKEQ.

The genes are TRBV15 and TRBJ1-2; TRBD1 might be the D (5 bases). V was cut by 4 bases and J by 8 bases, with 14 bases left in between. This CDR3 contains 13 residues. Germline V gene sequence: CDR1 LNHNV, CDR2 YYDKDF (reference sequence). The CDR3 loop reads CATSNPGEGGYTF. The CDR3 bases are TGTGCCACCAGCAATCCGGGGGAAGGGGGCTACACCTTC.

As for this clone: The same CDR3 arises from other DNA sequences in this sample as well. This rearrangement joins TRBV27 to TRBJ1-1, with 10 bases matching TRBD1. Germline V lookup: CDR1 MNHEY, CDR2 SMNVEV (reference sequence). The junction had 3 bases not matched to a gene; V was cut back by 3 bases and J by 5 bases. CDR3 size: 14 residues. Here the CDR3 reads CASSLGTGVTEAFF. The CDR3 DNA reads TGTGCCAGCAGTTTGGGGACAGGGGTTACTGAAGCTTTCTTT.

V usage is TRBV4-2 and J usage is TRBJ1-1, with TRBD1 matching 8 bases. This CDR3 is built from 15 residues. CDR1 is LGHNA and CDR2 is YNFKEQ in the germline V gene. The trim removed 2 bases at V and 3 bases at J, leaving 5 bases unmatched. CDR3 residues: CASSQPGQVYTEAFF. CDR3 nucleotide sequence: TGTGCCAGCAGCCAACCGGGACAGGTCTACACTGAAGCTTTCTTT.

The rearrangement joins TRBV4-1 to TRBJ1-5, with D uncertain. CDR3 length equals 16 residues. CDR1 is MGHRA, CDR2 YSYEKL, per germline. V gave up 1 base and J gave up 1 base, with 11 bases separating them. The CDR3 nucleotides are TGCGCCAGCAGCCAAGTGTCGGGCATAAGCAATCAGCCCCAGCATTTT. Amino acids: CASSQVSGISNQPQHF.

The gene calls are TRBV5-1 and TRBJ1-1, with D possibly matching TRBD1 (6 bases). The CDR3 spans 16 residues. Germline V gives CDR1 SGHRS, CDR2 YFSETQ. Trimming cost V 0 bases and J 2 bases, with 14 bases left between them. Here the CDR3 DNA reads TGCGCCAGCAGCTTGGTGTTAACAGGGCATAACACTGAAGCTTTCTTT. The encoded protein is CASSLVLTGHNTEAFF.

Of note for this clone: This specimen includes other DNA sequences encoding the same CDR3. The chain joins TRBV15 to TRBJ2-7; possible D gene TRBD1, 6 bases. CDR3 length: 12 residues. The ends were cut back, 4 bases at V and 3 bases at J, with 7 bases in the middle. In germline, CDR1 is LNHNV, CDR2 YYDKDF (reference sequence). CDR3 nucleotide sequence: TGTGCCACCAGCACGGACAGCTACGAGCAGTACTTC. Residues: CATSTDSYEQYF. Complete variable domain (other parts from reference TRBV15 and TRBJ2-7): DAMVIQNPRYQVTQFGKPVTLSCSQTLNHNVMYWYQQKSSQAPKLLFHYYDKDFNNEADTPDNFQSRRPNTSFCFLDIRSPGLGDTAMYLCATSTDSYEQYFGPGTRLTVT.

This clone has only one observation. This rearrangement joins TRBV7-9 to TRBJ1-2; no firm D call. Trimming removed 0 bases at V and 4 bases at J, with 9 bases between. The CDR3 runs to 14 residues. Germline V CDR1 and CDR2: SEHNR, FQNEAQ (reference sequence). The CDR3 bases are TGTGCCAGCAGCTTAGCCGGGGTCCTCTATGGCTACACCTTC. This encodes CASSLAGVLYGYTF.

The CDR3 nucleotides are TGTGCCTGGAGCTTAATTAGCGGGGGTTACAATGAGCAGTTCTTC. Amino acid sequence: CAWSLISGGYNEQFF. V gene TRBV30 combines with J gene TRBJ2-1; 9 bases fit TRBD2. V lost 3 bases to trimming and J lost 4 bases; unmatched junction nucleotides: 7. The CDR3 has 15 residues. In germline, CDR1 is GTSNPN, CDR2 SVGIG (reference sequence).

CDR3 region: CASSLVRNSYEQYF. The CDR3 DNA is TGCGCCAGCAGCTTGGTTCGGAACTCCTACGAGCAGTACTTC. The chain links TRBV5-1 to TRBJ2-7; D is unresolved. Germline values: CDR1 SGHRS, CDR2 YFSETQ. V lost 0 bases and J lost 0, with 7 bases in between. The CDR3 length is 14 residues.

This rearrangement joins TRBV25-1 to TRBJ1-2; D gene ambiguous. Between the trimmed V and J ends, which lost 1 base and 6 bases, there was a span of 12 bases. Germline loops: CDR1 MGHDK, CDR2 SYGVNS. The CDR3 is made up of 14 amino acids. DNA for the CDR3: TGTGCCAGCAGTGAATTTGGGGAGTCGAATGGCTACACCTTC. Its translation: CASSEFGESNGYTF.

This clone was detected only a few times. The sample has other DNA sequences that encode this CDR3 too. The rearrangement links TRBV5-1 to TRBJ2-2; no reliable D call. Germline CDR1 reads SGHRS; CDR2 reads YFSETQ. The V end was cut by 1 base, the J end by 2 bases, with 0 bases between. The CDR3 extends over 12 amino acids. The CDR3 sequence is CASSLNTGELFF. In DNA form, the CDR3 reads TGCGCCAGCAGCTTGAACACCGGGGAGCTGTTTTTT.

This sequence joins TRBV2 and TRBJ2-1; the match to TRBD1 covers 8 bases. CDR3 size: 14 residues. Germline trimming cut 2 bases from V and 5 bases from J; bases unmatched to any gene: 2. CDR1 is SNHLY, CDR2 FYNNEI, per germline. CDR3 bases: TGTGCCAGCAGTGAATTGACAGGGGACAATGAGCAGTTCTTC. As protein: CASSELTGDNEQFF.

The rearrangement joins TRBV6-1 to TRBJ1-1; unclear D gene. The CDR3 covers 16 residues. V gave up 0 bases and J gave up 1 base, with 12 bases separating them. CDR1 and CDR2 (germline): MNHNS, SASEGT. Written as DNA, the CDR3 is TGTGCCAGCAGTGAAGCATCCGGGTACCCGAACACTGAAGCTTTCTTT. Encoded protein: CASSEASGYPNTEAFF.

The chain has TRBV28 and TRBJ1-5; D is perhaps TRBD1 (5 bases). The V end was cut by 5 bases, the J end by 3 bases, with 14 bases between. The CDR3 length is 15 residues. CDR1 is MDHEN and CDR2 is SYDVKM in the germline V gene. CDR3: CASSTFFGANQPQHF. DNA for the CDR3: TGTGCCAGCAGTACATTCTTCGGGGCCAATCAGCCCCAGCATTTT.

This chain uses TRBV19 with TRBJ1-6, with a tentative D call TRBD1 (5 bases). Germline V gene data show CDR1 as LNHDA and CDR2 as SQIVND (reference sequence). Trimming took 4 bases from V and 10 from J, leaving 17 bases between them. The CDR3 loop spans 15 amino acids. The CDR3 DNA sequence: TGTGCCAGTAGTACCGGGATACAGGCCAACTCACCCCTCCACTTT. It translates to CASSTGIQANSPLHF.

The J gene is TRBJ1-2, the V gene TRBV11-2; a possible D gene is TRBD1 (5 bases). CDR1 SGHAT and CDR2 FQNNGV come from the germline V gene. Trimming left V 3 bases short and J 3 bases short, with 8 bases between. The length of the CDR3 is 13 residues. The CDR3 nucleotides read TGTGCCAGCAGCTTCGAACAGGACTATGGCTACACCTTC. Translation gives CASSFEQDYGYTF.

The chain uses TRBV7-2 and TRBJ2-7; D remains unclear. The germline V and J ends were trimmed by 5 bases and 0 bases, with 5 bases remaining between them. From germline, CDR1 is SGHTA and CDR2 FQGNSA. This CDR3 has 12 amino acids. The CDR3 protein is CASSPHSYEQYF. DNA for the CDR3: TGTGCCAGCAGCCCCCACTCCTACGAGCAGTACTTC.

The V call is TRBV7-9, the J call TRBJ2-3, with 13 nucleotides matching TRBD2. With 4 bases clipped from V and 0 bases from J, the junction kept 4 bases outside the gene matches. The CDR3 loop spans 17 amino acids. The V gene's germline CDR1 is SEHNR and CDR2 FQNEAQ (reference sequence). CDR3 region: CASSSTSGGPSTDTQYF. CDR3 DNA sequence: TGTGCCAGCAGCTCGACTAGCGGGGGGCCTAGCACAGATACGCAGTATTTT.

The chain is built from TRBV7-9 and TRBJ2-1; D may match TRBD1 or TRBD2 (5 bases each). CDR3 length: 16 residues. The V end was cut by 1 base, the J end by 4 bases, with 14 bases between. Germline loops: CDR1 SEHNR, CDR2 FQNEAQ (reference sequence). The DNA of the CDR3 is TGTGCCAGCAGCTTAGGTGAGGGGACCGGTTACAATGAGCAGTTCTTC. Its translation: CASSLGEGTGYNEQFF.

The chain uses TRBV28 and TRBJ2-2; 11 bases line up with TRBD1. Per the germline V gene, CDR1 is MDHEN and CDR2 is SYDVKM. V shed 4 bases, J shed 4 bases, and the junction held 5 bases outside the gene matches. CDR3 length equals 16 residues. The CDR3 nucleotides read TGTGCCAGCAGTTATCGGACAGGGGGCCCCACCGGGGAGCTGTTTTTT. It specifies CASSYRTGGPTGELFF. The full variable domain, with the rest looked up from reference TRBV28 and TRBJ2-2, is DVKVTQSSRYLVKRTGEKVFLECVQDMDHENMFWYRQDPGLGLRLIYFSYDVKMKEKGDIPEGYSVSREKKERFSLILESASTNQTSMYLCASSYRTGGPTGELFFGEGSRLTVL.

Turning to this clone: The same CDR3 can be traced to other DNA sequences in this sample. This sequence joins TRBV5-1 and TRBJ1-5; D uncertain. The CDR3 is 13 residues long. V shed 3 bases and J shed 3 bases, with 7 bases lying between them. In germline, CDR1 is SGHRS, CDR2 YFSETQ. This chain's CDR3 is CASSWTSNQPQHF. The CDR3 DNA reads TGCGCCAGCAGCTGGACCTCCAATCAGCCCCAGCATTTT. Full variable domain (remainder filled in from reference TRBV5-1 and TRBJ1-5): KAGVTQTPRYLIKTRGQQVTLSCSPISGHRSVSWYQQTPGQGLQFLFEYFSETQRNKGNFPGRFSGRQFSNSRSEMNVSTLELGDSALYLCASSWTSNQPQHFGDGTRLSIL.

About this clone itself: Other DNA sequences in the sample encode the same CDR3. In DNA, the CDR3 is TGTGCCAGCAGGGACAGGGGCTACGAGCAGTACTTC. Residues: CASRDRGYEQYF. The chain is built from TRBV6-1 and TRBJ2-7; 9 bases match TRBD1. The CDR3 runs 12 residues. Trimming at V came to 6 bases and at J to 3 bases, leaving 0 bases not matched to a gene. Germline V gene lookup returns CDR1 MNHNS and CDR2 SASEGT.

Points on this clone: This CDR3 is also generated by other DNA sequences in the sample. The rearrangement joins TRBV4-1 to TRBJ2-5; tentatively, D is TRBD2 (6 bases). The V end lost 0 bases, the J end lost 4 bases, and 12 bases lay between the germline ends. CDR3 length: 15 residues. Germline CDR1 reads MGHRA; CDR2 reads YSYEKL. CDR3 coding DNA: TGCGCCAGCAGCCAAGATACGGGGGAAGGAGAGACCCAGTACTTC. Translation: CASSQDTGEGETQYF.

This clone showed up just a few times. The CDR3 DNA follows: TGCGCCAGCAGCCAACGACAGGGATTTGATTCACCCCTCCACTTT. Translation: CASSQRQGFDSPLHF. This chain connects TRBV4-1 to TRBJ1-6, with TRBD1 identical over 7 bases. This CDR3 comprises 15 residues. Germline trimming cut 2 bases from V and 8 bases from J; bases unmatched to any gene: 6. Germline CDR1 MGHRA, CDR2 YSYEKL.

V gene TRBV7-9 combines with J gene TRBJ1-6, with D perhaps TRBD1 (6 bases). Trimming took off 6 bases at V and 4 bases at J, with 19 bases between the two ends. The CDR3 loop spans 17 amino acids. CDR1 and CDR2 from the germline V gene are SEHNR and FQNEAQ (reference sequence). CDR3: CASRRTENMGYNSPLHF. In DNA form, the CDR3 reads TGTGCCAGCAGGCGGACAGAGAACATGGGGTATAATTCACCCCTCCACTTT.

The rearrangement uses TRBV27 and TRBJ1-1; D not certain. The CDR3 length is 13 residues. Germline CDR1 MNHEY, CDR2 SMNVEV (reference sequence). The germline V and J ends were trimmed by 8 bases and 1 base, with 11 bases remaining between them. CDR3 nucleotides: TGTGCCAGCCGATTATTAGAGAACACTGAAGCTTTCTTT. Protein sequence: CASRLLENTEAFF.

This clone was counted once. At the DNA level, this CDR3 is encoded by other sequences in the same sample as well. The chain links TRBV9 to TRBJ1-2, with D possibly TRBD1 on 6 matching bases. CDR1 SGDLS and CDR2 YYNGEE come from the germline V gene. The CDR3 contains 14 residues. V was cut by 0 bases and J by 6 bases, with 12 bases left in between. CDR3 loop: CASSVGGGTDGYTF. Here the CDR3 DNA reads TGTGCCAGCAGCGTAGGAGGGGGAACAGATGGCTACACCTTC.